This TCR beta chain was recovered during a study of cytomegalovirus exposure and HLA in healthy donors. Remarks on this clone: What it binds is unknown.

PCR amplification relied on 60 Vbeta primers (plus 13 Jbeta primers). The protocol was immunoSEQ multiplex PCR, while the TCRdb copy is restricted to in-frame clones and leaves out a portion. The repertoire includes over 150,000 clones, 80% of them detected once, and approximately 5.6% sits in the top ten. Germline CDR1 reads KGHSH; CDR2 reads LQKENI. Trimming stripped 3 bases from V and 7 bases from J, with 16 bases between. The CDR3 covers 14 residues. Findings of the study overall: An analysis that came later showed most CMV-associated TCR beta chains appearing HLA-restricted.

The specimen sequenced was PBMCs. The sequence derives from a woman in her thirties or forties in good health and CMV-seropositive. The rearrangement links TRBV18 to TRBJ2-7, with D tentatively TRBD1 (6 bases). The CDR3 bases are TGTGCCAGCTCACCTATGGACAGTCCCGTAGAGCAGTACTTC. Amino acids: CASSPMDSPVEQYF.